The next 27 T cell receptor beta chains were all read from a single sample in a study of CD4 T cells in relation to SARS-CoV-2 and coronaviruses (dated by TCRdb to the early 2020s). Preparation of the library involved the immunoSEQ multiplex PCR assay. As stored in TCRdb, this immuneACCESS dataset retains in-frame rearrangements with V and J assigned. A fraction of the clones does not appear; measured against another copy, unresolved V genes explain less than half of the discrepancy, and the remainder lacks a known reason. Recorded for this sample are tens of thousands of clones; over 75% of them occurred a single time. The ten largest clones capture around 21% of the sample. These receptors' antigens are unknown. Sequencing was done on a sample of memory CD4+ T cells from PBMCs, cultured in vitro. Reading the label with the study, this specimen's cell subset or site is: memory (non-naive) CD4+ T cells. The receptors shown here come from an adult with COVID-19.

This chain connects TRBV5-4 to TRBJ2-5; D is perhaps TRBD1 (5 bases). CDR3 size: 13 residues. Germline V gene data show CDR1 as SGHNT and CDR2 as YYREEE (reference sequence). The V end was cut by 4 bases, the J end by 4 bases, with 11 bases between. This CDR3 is CASSTGQGETQYF. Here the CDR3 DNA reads TGTGCCAGCAGCACTGGTCAGGGAGAGACCCAGTACTTC.

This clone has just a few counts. Here the CDR3 reads CATQGQNSNQPQHF. CDR3 bases: TGTGCCACCCAGGGACAGAATAGCAATCAGCCCCAGCATTTT. The chain joins TRBV27 to TRBJ1-5; 7 bases are shared with TRBD1. J lost 0 bases, V lost 10 bases, and 6 bases had no gene match. CDR1 and CDR2 (germline): MNHEY, SMNVEV (reference sequence). The CDR3 runs 14 residues.

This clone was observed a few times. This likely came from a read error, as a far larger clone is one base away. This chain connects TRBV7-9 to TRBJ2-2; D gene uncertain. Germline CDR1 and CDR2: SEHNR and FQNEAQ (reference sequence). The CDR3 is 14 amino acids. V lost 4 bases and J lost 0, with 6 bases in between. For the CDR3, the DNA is TGTGCCAGCAGCTCTCAGGCGAACACCGGGGAGCTGTTTTTT. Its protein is CASSSQANTGELFF.

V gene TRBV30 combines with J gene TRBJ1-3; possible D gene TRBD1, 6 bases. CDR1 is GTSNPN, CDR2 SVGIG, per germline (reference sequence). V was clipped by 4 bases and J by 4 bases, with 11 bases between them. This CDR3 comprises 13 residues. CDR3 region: CAWTHDRGNTIYF. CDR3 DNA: TGTGCCTGGACACACGACAGGGGAAACACCATATATTTT.

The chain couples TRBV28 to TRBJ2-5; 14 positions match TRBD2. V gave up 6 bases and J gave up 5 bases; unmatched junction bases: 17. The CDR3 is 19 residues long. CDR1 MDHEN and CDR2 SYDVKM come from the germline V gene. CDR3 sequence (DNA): TGTGCCAGCAGCTCGGGACTAGCGGGAGAGAGTATTAGGCTGGAGACCCAGTACTTC. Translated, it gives CASSSGLAGESIRLETQYF.

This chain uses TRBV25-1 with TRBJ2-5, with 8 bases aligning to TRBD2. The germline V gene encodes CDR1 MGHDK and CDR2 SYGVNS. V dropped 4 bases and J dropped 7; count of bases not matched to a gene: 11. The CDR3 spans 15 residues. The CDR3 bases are TGTGCCAGCAGTGCACCGGGACTAGGTTTCGGGACCCAGTACTTC. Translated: CASSAPGLGFGTQYF.

DNA for the CDR3: TGTGCCAGCAGCAACAGGGTCTTTACGCAGTATTTT. As protein: CASSNRVFTQYF. J is TRBJ2-3 and V is TRBV21-1; the table calls TRBD1, which could not be checked here. TRBV21-1 is listed as a pseudogene. The CDR3 has 12 amino acids.

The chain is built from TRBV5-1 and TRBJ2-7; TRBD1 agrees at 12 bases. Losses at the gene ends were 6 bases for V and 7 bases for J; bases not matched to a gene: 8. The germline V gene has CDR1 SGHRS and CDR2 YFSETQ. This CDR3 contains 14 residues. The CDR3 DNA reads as TGCGCCAGCAAACCGGGACAGGGGGCGCGGGAGCAGTACTTC. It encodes CASKPGQGAREQYF.

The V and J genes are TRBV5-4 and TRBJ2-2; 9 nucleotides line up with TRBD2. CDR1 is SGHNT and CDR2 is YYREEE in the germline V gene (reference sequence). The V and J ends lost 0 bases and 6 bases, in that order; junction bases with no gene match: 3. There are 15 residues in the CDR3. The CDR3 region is CASSLVAGAPGELFF. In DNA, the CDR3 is TGTGCCAGCAGCTTGGTAGCGGGAGCTCCCGGGGAGCTGTTTTTT.

In DNA, the CDR3 is TGTGCCAGCAGTTTAAGGACAGGGGGTGAAAAACTGTTTTTT. It encodes CASSLRTGGEKLFF. The genes are TRBV28 and TRBJ1-4; 10 nucleotides match TRBD1. Looked up from germline, CDR1 is MDHEN and CDR2 is SYDVKM. This CDR3 spans 14 amino acids. V gave up 2 bases and J gave up 7 bases; unmatched junction bases: 1.

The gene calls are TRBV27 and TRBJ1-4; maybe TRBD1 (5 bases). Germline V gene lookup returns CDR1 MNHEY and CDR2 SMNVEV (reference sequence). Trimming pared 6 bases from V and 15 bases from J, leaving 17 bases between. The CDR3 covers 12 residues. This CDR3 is CASRNPDSLLFF. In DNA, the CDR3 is TGTGCCAGCAGAAACCCCGACAGCCTGTTGTTTTTT.

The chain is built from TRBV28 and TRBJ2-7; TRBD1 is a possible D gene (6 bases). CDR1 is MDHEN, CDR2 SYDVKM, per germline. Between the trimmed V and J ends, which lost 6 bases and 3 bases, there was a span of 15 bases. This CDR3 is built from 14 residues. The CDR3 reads CASRKPQGVYEQYF. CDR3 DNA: TGTGCCAGCAGAAAACCACAGGGTGTCTACGAGCAGTACTTC.

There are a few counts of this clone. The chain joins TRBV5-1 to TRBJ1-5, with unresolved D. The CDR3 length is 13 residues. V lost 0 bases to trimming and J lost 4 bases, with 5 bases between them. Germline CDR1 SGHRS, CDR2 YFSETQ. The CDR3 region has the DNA TGCGCCAGCAGCTTGGACACTAATCAGCCCCAGCATTTT. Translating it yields CASSLDTNQPQHF.

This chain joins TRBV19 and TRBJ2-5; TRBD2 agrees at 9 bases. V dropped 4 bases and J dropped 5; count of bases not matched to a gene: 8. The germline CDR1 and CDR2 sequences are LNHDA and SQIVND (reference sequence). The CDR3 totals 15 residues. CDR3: CASSTSGRFSETQYF. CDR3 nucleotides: TGTGCCAGTAGTACGAGCGGGAGGTTTTCGGAGACCCAGTACTTC. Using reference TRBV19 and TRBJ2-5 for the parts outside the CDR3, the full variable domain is DGGITQSPKYLFRKEGQNVTLSCEQNLNHDAMYWYRQDPGQGLRLIYYSQIVNDFQKGDIAEGYSVSREKKESFPLTVTSAQKNPTAFYLCASSTSGRFSETQYFGPGTRLLVL.

CDR3 nucleotide sequence: TGCAGCGGAGGGAACCAAGAGACCCAGTACTTC. Protein sequence: CSGGNQETQYF. The J gene is TRBJ2-5, the V gene TRBV29-1; D possibly corresponds to TRBD2 (5 bases). The germline CDR1 and CDR2 sequences are SQVTM and ANQGSEA. Trimming stripped 7 bases from V and 0 bases from J, with 6 bases between. The CDR3 runs 11 residues.

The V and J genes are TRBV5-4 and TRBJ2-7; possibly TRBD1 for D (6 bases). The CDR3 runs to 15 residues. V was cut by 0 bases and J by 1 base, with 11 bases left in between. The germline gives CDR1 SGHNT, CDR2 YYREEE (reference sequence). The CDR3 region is CASSLGGQMSYEQYF. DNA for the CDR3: TGTGCCAGCAGCTTGGGAGGACAGATGTCCTACGAGCAGTACTTC.

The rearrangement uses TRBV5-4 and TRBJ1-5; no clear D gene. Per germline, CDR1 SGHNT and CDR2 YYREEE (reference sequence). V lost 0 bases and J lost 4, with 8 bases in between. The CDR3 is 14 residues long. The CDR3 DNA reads TGTGCCAGCAGCTTGGCTGGGTGGAATCAGCCCCAGCATTTT. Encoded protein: CASSLAGWNQPQHF. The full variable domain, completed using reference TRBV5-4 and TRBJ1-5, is ETGVTQSPTHLIKTRGQQVTLRCSSQSGHNTVSWYQQALGQGPQFIFQYYREEENGRGNFPPRFSGLQFPNYSSELNVNALELDDSALYLCASSLAGWNQPQHFGDGTRLSIL.

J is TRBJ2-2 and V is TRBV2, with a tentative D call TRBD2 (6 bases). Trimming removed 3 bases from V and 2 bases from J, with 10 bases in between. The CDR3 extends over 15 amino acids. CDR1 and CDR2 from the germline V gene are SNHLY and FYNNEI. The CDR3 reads CASSEGLPNTGELFF. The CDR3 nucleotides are TGTGCCAGCAGTGAGGGACTGCCAAACACCGGGGAGCTGTTTTTT.

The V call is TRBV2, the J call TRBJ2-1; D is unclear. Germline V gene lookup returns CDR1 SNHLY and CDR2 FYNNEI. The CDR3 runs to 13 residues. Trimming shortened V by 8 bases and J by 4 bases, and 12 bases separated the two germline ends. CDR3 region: CASSKETYNEQFF. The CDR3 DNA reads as TGTGCCAGCTCCAAGGAGACTTACAATGAGCAGTTCTTC. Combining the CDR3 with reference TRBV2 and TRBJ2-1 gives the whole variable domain EPEVTQTPSHQVTQMGQEVILRCVPISNHLYFYWYRQILGQKVEFLVSFYNNEISEKSEIFDDQFSVERPDGSNFTLKIRSTKLEDSAMYFCASSKETYNEQFFGPGTRLTVL.

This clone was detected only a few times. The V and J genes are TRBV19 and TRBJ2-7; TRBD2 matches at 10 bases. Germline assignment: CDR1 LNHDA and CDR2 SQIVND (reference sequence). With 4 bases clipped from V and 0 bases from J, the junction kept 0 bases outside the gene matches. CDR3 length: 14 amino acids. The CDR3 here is CASSTSGSSYEQYF. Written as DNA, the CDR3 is TGTGCCAGTAGTACTAGCGGGAGCTCCTACGAGCAGTACTTC.

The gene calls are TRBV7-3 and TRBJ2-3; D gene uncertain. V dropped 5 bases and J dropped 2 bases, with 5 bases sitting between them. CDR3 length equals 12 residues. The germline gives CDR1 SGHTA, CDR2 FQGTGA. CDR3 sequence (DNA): TGTGCCAGCAGCCATGACACAGATACGCAGTATTTT. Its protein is CASSHDTDTQYF.

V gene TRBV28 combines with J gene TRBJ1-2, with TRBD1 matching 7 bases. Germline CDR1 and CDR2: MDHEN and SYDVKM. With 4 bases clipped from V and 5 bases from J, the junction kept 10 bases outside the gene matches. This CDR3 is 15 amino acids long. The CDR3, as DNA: TGTGCCAGCAGTTCGCCGGGACAGACTACTTATGGCTACACCTTC. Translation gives CASSSPGQTTYGYTF.

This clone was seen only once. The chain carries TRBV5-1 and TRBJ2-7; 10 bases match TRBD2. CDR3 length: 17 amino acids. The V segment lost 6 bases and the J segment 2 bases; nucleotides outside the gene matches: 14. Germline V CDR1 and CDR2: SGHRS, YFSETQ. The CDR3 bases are TGCGCCAGCAACGCGAGGGGGTCTAGCGGGAGTCCCTACGAGCAGTACTTC. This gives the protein CASNARGSSGSPYEQYF.

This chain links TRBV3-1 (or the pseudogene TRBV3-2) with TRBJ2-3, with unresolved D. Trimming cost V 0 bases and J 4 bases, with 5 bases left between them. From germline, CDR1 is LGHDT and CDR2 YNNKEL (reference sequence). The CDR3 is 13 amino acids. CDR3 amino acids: CASSQDLADTQYF. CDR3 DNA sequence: TGTGCCAGCAGCCAAGATCTGGCAGATACGCAGTATTTT.

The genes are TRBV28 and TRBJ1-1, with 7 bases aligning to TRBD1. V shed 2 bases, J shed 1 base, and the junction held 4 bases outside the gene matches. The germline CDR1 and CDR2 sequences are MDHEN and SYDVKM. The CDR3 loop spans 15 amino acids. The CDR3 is CASSLRTGKNTEAFF. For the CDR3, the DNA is TGTGCCAGCAGTTTAAGGACAGGAAAGAACACTGAAGCTTTCTTT. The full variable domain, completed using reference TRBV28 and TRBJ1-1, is DVKVTQSSRYLVKRTGEKVFLECVQDMDHENMFWYRQDPGLGLRLIYFSYDVKMKEKGDIPEGYSVSREKKERFSLILESASTNQTSMYLCASSLRTGKNTEAFFGQGTRLTVV.

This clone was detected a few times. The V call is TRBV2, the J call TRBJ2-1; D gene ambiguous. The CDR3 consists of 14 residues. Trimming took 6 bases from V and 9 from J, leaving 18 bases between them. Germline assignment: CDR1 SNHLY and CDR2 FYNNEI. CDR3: CASRPMAQSIEQFF. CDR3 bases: TGTGCCAGCAGGCCCATGGCACAATCCATTGAGCAGTTCTTC.

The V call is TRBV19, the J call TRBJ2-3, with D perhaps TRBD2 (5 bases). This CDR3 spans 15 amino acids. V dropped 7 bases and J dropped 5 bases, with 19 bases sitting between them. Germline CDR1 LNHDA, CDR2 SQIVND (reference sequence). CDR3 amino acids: CASTNRWGEGDTQYF. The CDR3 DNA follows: TGTGCCAGTACCAATAGGTGGGGAGAAGGAGATACGCAGTATTTT.